Given below is one TCR beta chain in context. This clonotype was observed once. What antigen it recognizes has not been identified. No base quality values were provided; no much bigger clone lies one nucleotide off. The sample belongs to a study of T-cell reconstitution after alpha-beta-depleted transplantation in children (dated by TCRdb to the mid-2010s). With respect to the entire study: Using TCR repertoire profiling, the study quantitatively followed how T-cell immune reconstitution unfolded in children after TCRalphabeta/CD19-depleted allogeneic hematopoietic cell transplantation.

V loses 0 bases of germline sequence and J loses 5 bases, and the interval between the two ends is 8 bases. CDR1 and CDR2 (MNHEY, SVGEGT) derive from the germline V gene. Including cysteine and phenylalanine, the CDR3 has 14 amino acids. The read is trimmed to its CDR3 DNA, 42 bases read in frame from base 1. Library creation used PCR. The sequencing machine was an Illumina HiSeq 2500. TCR library preparation used molecular barcoding, with unique molecular identifiers applied to normalize quantification of the TCRbeta repertoire. Using fastp at Q25 and MiXCR, TCRdb reprocessed the public reads and kept productive beta chains. Identical CDR3 proteins give one entry, which carries the most common genes and DNA. This sample gives some 550,000 distinct CDR3 sequences in total; around 18% of them show up just once. The ten top clones hold 3.3% of the sample.

This receptor was obtained from a human donor who donated a stem cell graft to a child with acute lymphoblastic leukemia. Sequencing used PBMCs from the stem cell graft donor, obtained from the stem cell graft. The chain employs TRBV6-2 or TRBV6-3 and TRBJ2-1, with the D call perhaps TRBD1 or TRBD2, as 5 bases match in each case. For the CDR3, the sequence is CASSYSWGNNEQFF. The nucleotide sequence reads TGTGCCAGCAGTTACTCGTGGGGGAACAATGAGCAGTTCTTC.